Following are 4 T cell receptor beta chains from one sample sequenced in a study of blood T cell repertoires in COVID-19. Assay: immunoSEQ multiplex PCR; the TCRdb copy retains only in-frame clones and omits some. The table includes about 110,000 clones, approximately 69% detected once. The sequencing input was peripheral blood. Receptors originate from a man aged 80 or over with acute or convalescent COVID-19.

CDR3 sequence reads: CASSHRPGHEQFF. CDR3 nucleotides: TGCGCCAGCAGCCACAGACCTGGGCATGAGCAGTTCTTC. The rearrangement links TRBV4-3 to TRBJ2-1; no reliable D call. CDR1 and CDR2 from the germline V gene are LGHNA and YSLEER. This CDR3 comprises 13 residues. Trimming removed 3 bases from V and 8 bases from J, with 11 bases in between.

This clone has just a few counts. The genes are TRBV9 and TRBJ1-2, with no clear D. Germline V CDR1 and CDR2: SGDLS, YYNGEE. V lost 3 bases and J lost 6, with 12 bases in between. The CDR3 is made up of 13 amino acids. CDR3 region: CASSGRHFDGYTF. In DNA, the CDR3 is TGTGCCAGCAGCGGCCGACACTTTGATGGCTACACCTTC.

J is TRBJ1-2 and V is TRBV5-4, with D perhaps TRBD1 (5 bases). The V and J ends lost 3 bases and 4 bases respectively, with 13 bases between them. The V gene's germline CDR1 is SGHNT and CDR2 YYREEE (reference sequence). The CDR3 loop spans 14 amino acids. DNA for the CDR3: TGTGCCAGCAGCTATACAGGAACGGCCTATGGCTACACCTTC. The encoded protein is CASSYTGTAYGYTF.

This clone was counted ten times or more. CDR3 in DNA: TGTGCCAGCAGTCGACTAGCGGGAGCCAATGAGCAGTTCTTC. Amino acids: CASSRLAGANEQFF. The chain links TRBV28 to TRBJ2-1; 12 bases line up with TRBD2. V was clipped by 5 bases and J by 6 bases; unmatched bases: 2. The CDR3 has 14 amino acids. In germline, CDR1 is MDHEN, CDR2 SYDVKM.